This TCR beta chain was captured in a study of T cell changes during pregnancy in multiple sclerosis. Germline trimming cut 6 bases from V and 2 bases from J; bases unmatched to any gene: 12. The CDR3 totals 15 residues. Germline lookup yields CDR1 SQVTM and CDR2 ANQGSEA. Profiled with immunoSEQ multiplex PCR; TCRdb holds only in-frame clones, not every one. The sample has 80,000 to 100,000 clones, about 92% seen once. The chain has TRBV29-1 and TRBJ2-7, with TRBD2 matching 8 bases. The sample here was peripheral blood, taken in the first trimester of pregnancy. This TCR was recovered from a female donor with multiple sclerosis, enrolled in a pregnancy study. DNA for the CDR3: TGCAGCGTCTCAGGTGCGGGACTAGGTACCTACGAGCAGTACTTC. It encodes CSVSGAGLGTYEQYF.